These 18 T cell receptor beta chains share one sample of origin, sequenced in a study of patients and donors after allogeneic stem cell transplantation. Via MiXCR, TCRdb re-called the RT-PCR reads, giving one row per CDR3 protein. The table includes fewer than 75,000 distinct CDR3 sequences, about an eighth detected once. Sequenced: blood, either unsorted or a sorted T cell fraction (not recorded which). These receptors originate from a human donor who was either an allogeneic HSCT recipient or a stem cell or donor lymphocyte infusion donor (not recorded which). It is not recorded whose cells these are; they may come from a transplant donor.

The table lists this clonotype with a few counts. J is TRBJ2-5 and V is TRBV20-1, with D possibly TRBD2 on 6 matching bases. The CDR3 length is 16 residues. Germline CDR1 and CDR2: DFQATT and SNEGSKA (reference sequence). Trimming took off 0 bases at V and 2 bases at J, with 16 bases between the two ends. This chain's CDR3 is CSARDPRVSGQETQYF. The CDR3 DNA reads TGCAGTGCTAGAGATCCGAGGGTTAGCGGTCAAGAGACCCAGTACTTC.

By share of the sample, this clonotype is medium-sized. V gene TRBV9 combines with J gene TRBJ1-6; D is unclear. The germline V gene has CDR1 SGDLS and CDR2 YYNGEE. There are 15 residues in the CDR3. With 3 bases removed from V and 2 bases from J, the gap between germline ends came to 9 bases. CDR3 DNA sequence: TGTGCCAGCAGCGCGAACCGAGCCTATAATTCACCCCTCCACTTT. Translation: CASSANRAYNSPLHF.

This sequence joins TRBV5-6 and TRBJ2-5, with D tentatively TRBD2 (5 bases). The CDR3 totals 17 residues. Trimming left V 4 bases short and J 0 bases short, with 19 bases between. Germline assignment: CDR1 SGHDT and CDR2 YYEEEE. In DNA form, the CDR3 reads TGTGCCAGCAGCCCGGAGACGCGGACTGAGTACCAAGAGACCCAGTACTTC. This codes for CASSPETRTEYQETQYF.

This clonotype occurred a few times. A much larger clone sits a single nucleotide away, making a read error possible. As DNA, the CDR3 is TGTGCCGGCAGTTCCGTACACTTCTCTGGAAACACCATATATTTT. Amino acid sequence: CAGSSVHFSGNTIYF. The V gene is TRBV12-3 or TRBV12-4, the J gene TRBJ1-3, with D unclear. The CDR3 runs to 15 residues.

V usage is TRBV7-2 and J usage is TRBJ2-5; unclear D gene. Trimming removed 5 bases from V and 7 bases from J, with 14 bases in between. CDR1 and CDR2 (germline): SGHTA, FQGNSA. The CDR3 runs to 13 residues. CDR3 DNA: TGTGCCAGCAGCCCGATCGGGTTCGGGACCCAGTACTTC. Its protein product is CASSPIGFGTQYF.

The rearrangement uses TRBV27 and TRBJ1-1; D may be TRBD1 (5 bases). Germline CDR1 and CDR2: MNHEY and SMNVEV (reference sequence). This CDR3 has 15 amino acids. V lost 6 bases and J 0 bases, leaving 14 bases between the germline ends. The CDR3 sequence is CASRHTGTLNTEAFF. The CDR3, as DNA: TGTGCCAGCAGACACACCGGGACGCTGAACACTGAAGCTTTCTTT.

This clonotype was counted a few times. The rearrangement uses TRBV7-6 and TRBJ2-2; 10 positions match TRBD2. The CDR3 is 16 residues long. Germline CDR1 and CDR2: SGHVS and FNYEAQ. The junction had 9 bases not matched to a gene; V was cut back by 2 bases and J by 9 bases. The CDR3 bases are TGTGCCAGCAGCTTAACGCCCCCAGCGGGAGGGTGGGAGCTGTTTTTT. It encodes CASSLTPPAGGWELFF.

This clonotype was seen only a few times. This chain joins TRBV18 and TRBJ2-1, with D perhaps TRBD2 (5 bases). Germline assignment: CDR1 KGHSH and CDR2 LQKENI. Between the trimmed V and J ends, which lost 2 bases and 4 bases, there was a span of 12 bases. The CDR3 covers 15 residues. The DNA for the CDR3 is TGTGCCAGCTCACCAAGCAGCGGACCTTACAATGAGCAGTTCTTC. Translated: CASSPSSGPYNEQFF.

This clonotype has only a few counts. J is TRBJ2-1 and V is TRBV24-1; D is undetermined. The V end lost 3 bases, the J end lost 2 bases, and 10 bases lay between the germline ends. Germline CDR1 and CDR2: KGHDR and SFDVKD. The CDR3 runs 15 residues. CDR3 region: CATSDNAVAYNEQFF. The CDR3 bases are TGTGCCACCAGTGATAACGCGGTCGCCTACAATGAGCAGTTCTTC.

Only a few counts were recorded for this clonotype. This CDR3 reads CASSPNTGGDGYTF. Written as DNA, the CDR3 is TGTGCCAGCAGCCCTAATACAGGGGGCGATGGCTACACCTTC. This chain joins TRBV9 and TRBJ1-2; the match to TRBD1 covers 9 bases. The J segment lost 6 bases and the V segment lost 4 bases, leaving 7 bases of the junction unmatched. This CDR3 has 14 residues. The germline V gene encodes CDR1 SGDLS and CDR2 YYNGEE.

The table lists this clonotype with a few counts. The chain has TRBV5-4 and TRBJ1-1, with TRBD1 matching over 9 bases. J was trimmed by 1 base and V by 4 bases; bases with no gene match: 11. The CDR3 spans 17 residues. Germline V gene sequence: CDR1 SGHNT, CDR2 YYREEE (reference sequence). For the CDR3, the DNA is TGTGCCAGCAGCCCAGGCCGACAGGGGGGTCGGAACACTGAAGCTTTCTTT. Translated, it gives CASSPGRQGGRNTEAFF.

This clonotype was counted only a few times. The rearrangement links TRBV20-1 to TRBJ2-2; tentative D call: TRBD1 (6 bases). The CDR3 loop spans 14 amino acids. Germline CDR1 is DFQATT and CDR2 is SNEGSKA (reference sequence). Trimming left V 5 bases short and J 2 bases short, with 12 bases between. The CDR3 is CSAPDRSNTGELFF. The CDR3, as DNA: TGCAGTGCTCCCGACAGGAGTAACACCGGGGAGCTGTTTTTT.

This clonotype was detected many times. CDR3 residues: CASSFSAGGTYGYTF. CDR3 in DNA: TGTGCCAGCAGTTTTAGTGCAGGGGGGACCTATGGCTACACCTTC. V gene TRBV12-3 or TRBV12-4 combines with J gene TRBJ1-2, with 7 bases aligning to TRBD1. Trimming took 3 bases from V and 4 from J; bases not matched to a gene: 8. The CDR3 runs 15 residues.

The V and J genes are TRBV7-2 and TRBJ2-1; 7 bases agree with TRBD2. The CDR3 sequence is 16 residues long. Looked up from germline, CDR1 is SGHTA and CDR2 is FQGNSA. Germline trimming cut 0 bases from V and 7 bases from J; bases unmatched to any gene: 9. In nucleotides, the CDR3 is TGTGCCAGCAGCTTAGCGCGGCAGTGGGGGGGGAATGAGCAGTTCTTC. This translates into CASSLARQWGGNEQFF.

This clonotype was recorded a few times. The rearrangement uses TRBV6-5 and TRBJ2-5; possible D gene TRBD1, 8 bases. CDR1 is MNHEY, CDR2 SVGAGI, per germline. The CDR3 spans 21 residues. Trimming stripped 6 bases from V and 2 bases from J, with 34 bases between. CDR3 amino acids: CASRSTLYDRTGRGWQETQYF. The CDR3 DNA sequence: TGTGCCAGCAGATCCACCCTTTACGACAGGACAGGGAGGGGGTGGCAAGAGACCCAGTACTTC.

The V call is TRBV24-1, the J call TRBJ2-1, with D tentatively TRBD1 or TRBD2 (7 bases each). The CDR3 spans 15 residues. Germline V gene data show CDR1 as KGHDR and CDR2 as SFDVKD. The V and J ends lost 3 bases and 8 bases respectively, with 16 bases between them. DNA of the CDR3: TGTGCCACCAGTGATGCGACAGGGAGGGGATATGAGCAGTTCTTC. It is translated as CATSDATGRGYEQFF.

This chain uses TRBV20-1 with TRBJ2-7, with 11 bases lining up with TRBD2. The V gene end was trimmed by 3 bases and the J gene end by 6 bases; junction bases not matched to a gene: 7. CDR1 and CDR2 from the germline V gene are DFQATT and SNEGSKA (reference sequence). The CDR3 runs to 14 residues. CDR3 sequence (DNA): TGCAGTGCTAGGGGGACTAGCGGTCCCTTCGAGCAGTACTTC. It yields the protein CSARGTSGPFEQYF.

Here the CDR3 reads CASSLVGWGNTKNIQYF. The CDR3 nucleotides are TGTGCCAGCAGTTTGGTCGGGTGGGGGAATACCAAAAACATTCAGTACTTC. The chain uses TRBV12-3 or TRBV12-4 and TRBJ2-4; D possibly uses TRBD1 or TRBD2 (5 bases each). The CDR3 runs 17 residues. V was cut by 3 bases and J by 2 bases, with 17 bases left in between.